A single sample gave rise to the 19 T cell receptor beta chains below, sequenced in a study of beta chain features in type 1 diabetes. The investigators reverse transcribed all of the isolated RNA, so they sequenced expressed TCRB transcripts. Clones were read by immunoSEQ multiplex PCR, and TCRdb kept only the in-frame ones, dropping some. Of about 240,000 clones in the sample, roughly 30% were seen once. Sequenced: central memory CD4+ T cells from blood. These receptors were taken from a man aged 25-40 years in good health.

The chain carries TRBV5-1 and TRBJ2-6; a weak D match, TRBD2 (6 bases). Germline V CDR1 and CDR2: SGHRS, YFSETQ. Trimming pared 4 bases from V and 1 base from J, leaving 12 bases between. The CDR3 contains 16 residues. CDR3 DNA: TGCGCCAGCAGCCCTCGCGGGGCATCTGGGGCCAACGTCCTGACTTTC. This encodes CASSPRGASGANVLTF.

The V and J genes are TRBV18 and TRBJ2-2; 7 bases fit TRBD1. There are 13 residues in the CDR3. Trimming removed 5 bases from V and 8 bases from J; junction bases left unmatched: 5. Per germline, CDR1 KGHSH and CDR2 LQKENI. CDR3 sequence reads: CASSKPGQGELFF. In DNA, the CDR3 is TGTGCCAGCTCAAAACCGGGACAGGGGGAGCTGTTTTTT.

This clone was found a few times. This rearrangement joins TRBV7-8 to TRBJ2-3; the D is unclear. CDR1 and CDR2 (germline): SGHVS, FQNEAQ. The CDR3 consists of 16 residues. Trimming shortened V by 3 bases and J by 0 bases, and 13 bases separated the two germline ends. CDR3 in amino acids: CASSLGRRGSTDTQYF. The DNA of the CDR3 is TGTGCCAGCAGCTTGGGCCGGAGAGGAAGCACAGATACGCAGTATTTT.

This clone was seen a few times. The rearrangement uses TRBV9 and TRBJ2-7; TRBD2 matches at 9 bases. This CDR3 region has 15 residues. Germline V gene sequence: CDR1 SGDLS, CDR2 YYNGEE. The V and J ends lost 6 bases and 2 bases, in that order; junction bases with no gene match: 9. The CDR3 bases are TGTGCCAGCACCCCGGGCCAGCGGGGGGCCTACGAGCAGTACTTC. Protein sequence: CASTPGQRGAYEQYF.

Concerning this clone: A much bigger clone sits one base away, suggesting this may be a read error. V is TRBV7-7 and J is TRBJ2-5; D gene ambiguous. Between the trimmed V and J ends, which lost 1 base and 1 base, there was a span of 4 bases. Germline V gene sequence: CDR1 SSHAT, CDR2 FNYEAQ (reference sequence). The CDR3 totals 13 residues. CDR3 DNA sequence: TGTGCCAGCAGCTTAGGGAGCCAAGAGACCCAGTACTTC. Its protein is CASSLGSQETQYF.

The chain recombines TRBV28 with TRBJ1-1; unclear D gene. The germline V gene encodes CDR1 MDHEN and CDR2 SYDVKM. CDR3 length: 15 amino acids. V lost 3 bases, J lost 0 bases, and 11 bases lay in between. CDR3 nucleotide sequence: TGTGCCAGCAGTTTGCCCCCAGCTATGAACACTGAAGCTTTCTTT. This translates into CASSLPPAMNTEAFF.

The chain recombines TRBV19 with TRBJ1-1; tentatively, D is TRBD1 (6 bases). The CDR3 is 15 amino acids. CDR1 is LNHDA and CDR2 is SQIVND in the germline V gene (reference sequence). The V and J ends lost 5 bases and 4 bases respectively, with 17 bases between them. The CDR3 nucleotides read TGTGCCAGTAGTGTCGGACAGCCCTACGGCACTGAAGCTTTCTTT. Translation: CASSVGQPYGTEAFF.

Concerning this clone: Sequence at one end of the junction differs from germline and may be a read error. The same CDR3 arises from other DNA sequences in this sample as well. This chain uses TRBV7-2 with TRBJ2-2; possible D gene TRBD2, 6 bases. CDR1 SGHTA and CDR2 FQGNSA come from the germline V gene. There are 11 residues in the CDR3. CDR3: CASSLWGELFF. As DNA, the CDR3 is TGTGCCAGCAGCCTTTGGGGGGAGCTTTTTTTT.

With respect to this clone: Other DNA sequences of this sample code for an identical CDR3. The chain has TRBV7-9 and TRBJ1-6; no clear D gene. This CDR3 comprises 13 residues. Trimming pared 3 bases from V and 8 bases from J, leaving 8 bases between. CDR1 and CDR2 from the germline V gene are SEHNR and FQNEAQ (reference sequence). CDR3 sequence: CASSLDGDSPLHF. CDR3 bases: TGTGCCAGCAGCTTGGACGGGGATTCACCCCTCCACTTT.

This clone was observed a handful of times. Other nucleotide sequences in the sample specify the same CDR3. The chain is built from TRBV30 and TRBJ2-1; D uncertain. CDR3 size: 11 residues. Trimming left V 1 base short and J 8 bases short, with 6 bases between. Germline V CDR1 and CDR2: GTSNPN, SVGIG (reference sequence). CDR3 bases: TGTGCCTGGAGTGGTATCGATGAGCAGTTCTTC. Encoded protein: CAWSGIDEQFF.

This clone was detected a few times. The V and J genes are TRBV10-3 and TRBJ1-2, with TRBD1 as a possible D gene (5 bases). V shed 5 bases and J shed 2 bases, with 15 bases lying between them. The CDR3 is 15 residues long. The V gene's germline CDR1 is ENHRY and CDR2 SYGVKD. The CDR3 spells CAISSTASGNYGYTF. The CDR3, as DNA: TGTGCCATCAGTTCGACAGCCTCGGGCAACTATGGCTACACCTTC.

This clone was picked up a small number of times. The chain recombines TRBV5-4 with TRBJ2-3, with D possibly being TRBD2 (6 bases). The V end was cut by 6 bases, the J end by 0 bases, with 17 bases between. CDR3 length: 16 residues. CDR1 is SGHNT, CDR2 YYREEE, per germline (reference sequence). CDR3 bases: TGTGCCAGCACCACGGGTGGGCGGGACAGCACAGATACGCAGTATTTT. Residues: CASTTGGRDSTDTQYF. The entire variable domain, with the rest obtained from reference TRBV5-4 and TRBJ2-3, is as follows: ETGVTQSPTHLIKTRGQQVTLRCSSQSGHNTVSWYQQALGQGPQFIFQYYREEENGRGNFPPRFSGLQFPNYSSELNVNALELDDSALYLCASTTGGRDSTDTQYFGPGTRLTVL.

The rearrangement links TRBV9 to TRBJ2-2; D possibly corresponds to TRBD1 (6 bases). The germline V gene has CDR1 SGDLS and CDR2 YYNGEE. V shed 3 bases and J shed 0 bases, with 9 bases lying between them. The length of the CDR3 is 15 residues. CDR3 loop: CASSARGANTGELFF. For the CDR3, the DNA is TGTGCCAGCAGCGCCAGGGGCGCGAACACCGGGGAGCTGTTTTTT.

The CDR3 spells CASSLGSSYEQYF. In nucleotides, the CDR3 is TGTGCCAGCTCCCTGGGAAGCTCCTACGAGCAGTACTTC. The chain is built from TRBV18 and TRBJ2-7; no clear D gene. Between the trimmed V and J ends, which lost 6 bases and 0 bases, there was a span of 9 bases. The CDR3 contains 13 residues. Germline V CDR1 and CDR2: KGHSH, LQKENI.

With regard to this clone: A read error is possible here, since a much larger clone lies one base away. V usage is TRBV6-6 and J usage is TRBJ2-3; D ambiguous. Germline CDR1 is MNHNY and CDR2 is SVGAGI (reference sequence). V gave up 6 bases and J gave up 4 bases, with 5 bases separating them. The CDR3 length is 11 residues. In DNA, the CDR3 is TGTGCCAGCAGCATAGCAGATACGCAGTATTTT. Translating gives CASSIADTQYF.

The rearrangement joins TRBV9 to TRBJ1-1; maybe TRBD1 (5 bases). The germline gives CDR1 SGDLS, CDR2 YYNGEE. V lost 5 bases, J lost 5 bases, and 16 bases lay in between. The CDR3 has 14 amino acids. This chain's CDR3 is CASRRRGEGTEAFF. In nucleotides, the CDR3 is TGTGCCAGCAGGCGGAGAGGCGAGGGGACTGAAGCTTTCTTT.

J is TRBJ2-1 and V is TRBV6-5, with 9 bases that match TRBD1. Germline loops: CDR1 MNHEY, CDR2 SVGAGI. J lost 8 bases, V lost 7 bases, and 3 bases had no gene match. The CDR3 length is 12 residues. The CDR3 region is CASKTGGYEQFF. The DNA of the CDR3 is TGTGCCAGCAAAACAGGGGGCTATGAGCAGTTCTTC.

CDR3 sequence (DNA): TGTGCCAGCAGCTTAGATCCTCAGGCAAATGAGCAGTTCTTC. This sequence encodes CASSLDPQANEQFF. This chain connects TRBV11-2 to TRBJ2-1, with D hard to call. Germline V gene lookup returns CDR1 SGHAT and CDR2 FQNNGV. This CDR3 has 14 residues. Trimming removed 0 bases from V and 7 bases from J, with 10 bases in between.

Worth noting for this clone: Compared with germline, one end of the junction differs, possibly owing to a read error. This chain joins TRBV15 and TRBJ1-3; D is ambiguous. From germline, CDR1 is LNHNV and CDR2 YYDKDF (reference sequence). The CDR3 extends over 13 amino acids. CDR3 sequence: CATSRDSGNTIYF. The CDR3, as DNA: TGTGCCACCAGCCGAGACTCTGGAAACACCATATATTTT.